Included here is one TCR beta chain sequence, with context. This sample stems from a study of blood T cell repertoires in COVID-19. Overall study context: From the United States, Italy and Spain came samples of acute and convalescent COVID-19. The analysed material was cDNA or gDNA that came from T cells, B-cell-depleted T cells, or PBMCs.

The Seattle site enrolled patients during active infection and followed them longitudinally. V lost 3 bases to trimming and J lost 0 bases; unmatched junction nucleotides: 3. Germline V gene sequence: CDR1 GTSNPN, CDR2 SVGIG (reference sequence). There are 14 residues in the CDR3. Original data processing: The authors estimated nucleated cell counts from reference gene primer amplification. Some clones are missing from TCRdb's copy, which holds only in-frame ones; the method was immunoSEQ multiplex PCR. That table gives V, J and clone size, and the DNA gave D and trimming. This table has 250,000 to 400,000 clones, about 87% appearing once.

The clonotype comes from a woman in her 30s with COVID-19, enrolled during active disease. The chain carries TRBV30 and TRBJ1-1; 8 bases map to TRBD1. The specimen sequenced was peripheral blood. CDR3 amino acids: CAWRKTGVNTEAFF. The CDR3 DNA reads TGTGCCTGGAGGAAGACAGGGGTGAACACTGAAGCTTTCTTT.